This entry concerns a single T cell receptor beta chain. The antigen is undetermined. This record comes from a study of cytomegalovirus exposure and HLA in healthy donors. Study outcomes and limitations: Based on reports, TCR beta sequences accurately predicted HLA-A and HLA-B alleles for most subjects. Productive status was seen about 90% or about 30% of the time for most TCR beta V segments in an earlier analysis. V- and J-gene trimming in TCR beta was tied to a missense DCLRE1C variant by an analysis performed later. Reportedly, a later analysis found an Asian-associated ancestry cluster had fewer N-insertions than the roughly 700-donor mean.

CDR1 and CDR2 from the germline V gene are SGHNT and YYREEE (reference sequence). The CDR3 sequence is 14 residues long. V gave up 4 bases and J gave up 3 bases; unmatched junction bases: 7. PCR primers comprised 60 Vbeta and 13 Jbeta primers. TCRdb's table, derived via immunoSEQ multiplex PCR, lists solely in-frame clones and lacks some. The sample contains roughly 150,000 clones, 72% of which appear only once. This sequence originates from a middle-aged man in good health and CMV-seronegative. Sequences were obtained from PBMCs. This chain links TRBV5-4 with TRBJ2-7, with 7 nucleotides matching TRBD1. CDR3 loop: CASSMDRTNYEQYF. The CDR3 nucleotides read TGTGCCAGCAGCATGGACAGGACAAACTACGAGCAGTACTTC.